This T cell receptor (beta chain) was sequenced in a study of cytomegalovirus exposure and HLA in healthy donors. V lost 6 bases to trimming and J lost 8 bases; unmatched junction nucleotides: 8. CDR3 length equals 14 residues. CDR1 and CDR2 (germline): MNHNY, SVGAGI (reference sequence). The PCR had 60 Vbeta and 13 Jbeta primers. Clones were sequenced by immunoSEQ multiplex PCR, and TCRdb holds only the in-frame ones, with some missing. Found here are over 130,000 clones, 76% of them singletons; the top ten hold less than 2%. What was sequenced was PBMCs. The TCR originated in a man aged 40-49 years in good health and CMV-seronegative. The V and J genes are TRBV6-6 and TRBJ1-4; 8 bases are a match to TRBD1. CDR3 sequence: CASSSGTGAEKLFF. DNA for the CDR3: TGTGCCAGCAGCTCCGGGACAGGTGCCGAAAAACTGTTTTTT.